The 28 T cell receptor beta chains listed next were all sequenced from one sample in a study of cytomegalovirus exposure and HLA in healthy donors. With 60 Vbeta and 13 Jbeta primers, the PCR was carried out. Generated by immunoSEQ multiplex PCR, the TCRdb table keeps only in-frame clones and is missing some. The sample has 95,000 to 150,000 clones, and its top ten clones hold about 2.2%. Sequencing used PBMCs. These receptors all come from a man aged 40-55 years in good health and CMV-seronegative.

CDR3 nucleotides: TGTGCCAGCAGCCCTACCGCAACAGGGCTTAACTATGGCTACACCTTC. This encodes CASSPTATGLNYGYTF. The V gene is TRBV5-6, the J gene TRBJ1-2, with a possible D match to TRBD1 (6 bases). V lost 4 bases and J lost 1, with 17 bases in between. This CDR3 is 16 amino acids long. Germline V lookup: CDR1 SGHDT, CDR2 YYEEEE.

This rearrangement joins TRBV5-4 to TRBJ1-3; 7 bases line up with TRBD1. Trimming cost V 5 bases and J 0 bases; bases outside gene matches: 5. This CDR3 contains 15 residues. Germline lookup yields CDR1 SGHNT and CDR2 YYREEE (reference sequence). The CDR3 region is CASRPDRDSGNTIYF. The DNA of the CDR3 is TGTGCCAGCAGGCCCGACAGGGACTCTGGAAACACCATATATTTT. Using reference TRBV5-4 and TRBJ1-3 for the parts outside the CDR3, the full variable domain is ETGVTQSPTHLIKTRGQQVTLRCSSQSGHNTVSWYQQALGQGPQFIFQYYREEENGRGNFPPRFSGLQFPNYSSELNVNALELDDSALYLCASRPDRDSGNTIYFGEGSWLTVV.

The genes are TRBV2 and TRBJ1-1, with TRBD1 as a possible D gene (5 bases). The CDR3 loop spans 13 amino acids. Trimming left V 3 bases short and J 7 bases short, with 12 bases between. CDR1 is SNHLY, CDR2 FYNNEI, per germline. CDR3 amino acids: CASSDRTWGEAFF. The CDR3 DNA follows: TGTGCCAGCAGTGACAGGACATGGGGTGAAGCTTTCTTT.

The chain is built from TRBV7-9 and TRBJ2-5; TRBD1 agrees at 7 bases. Germline CDR1 and CDR2: SEHNR and FQNEAQ (reference sequence). V trimming: 5 bases; J trimming: 5 bases; junction bases outside the gene matches: 8. This CDR3 spans 14 amino acids. The CDR3 DNA is TGTGCCAGCAGCAAAAGGGGGCCAGGGGAGACCCAGTACTTC. Translation: CASSKRGPGETQYF.

This chain connects TRBV5-4 to TRBJ2-5; 7 nucleotides agree with TRBD1. Germline loops: CDR1 SGHNT, CDR2 YYREEE (reference sequence). Germline trimming cut 4 bases from V and 0 bases from J; bases unmatched to any gene: 12. The CDR3 length is 17 residues. CDR3 bases: TGTGCCAGCAGCAGAACAGGGGCGACGATGTACCAAGAGACCCAGTACTTC. Protein: CASSRTGATMYQETQYF.

J is TRBJ2-3 and V is TRBV5-1; weak D call: TRBD2 (7 bases). The CDR3 consists of 14 residues. Germline assignment: CDR1 SGHRS and CDR2 YFSETQ. V was cut by 6 bases and J by 1 base, with 12 bases left in between. The CDR3 region has the DNA TGCGCCAGCAAAGGGGAGGGGGGCACAGATACGCAGTATTTT. The encoded protein is CASKGEGGTDTQYF.

The V call is TRBV7-9, the J call TRBJ1-2; TRBD1 aligns across 7 bases. Trimming took 3 bases from V and 4 from J; bases not matched to a gene: 11. The CDR3 consists of 16 residues. The germline V gene has CDR1 SEHNR and CDR2 FQNEAQ (reference sequence). The CDR3 nucleotides read TGTGCCAGCAGCTTGGACAGGCCCCCGAGGGGCTATGGCTACACCTTC. Protein product: CASSLDRPPRGYGYTF.

The J gene is TRBJ1-1, the V gene TRBV7-9, with D tentatively TRBD1 (5 bases). Per the germline V gene, CDR1 is SEHNR and CDR2 is FQNEAQ (reference sequence). Trimming stripped 4 bases from V and 10 bases from J, with 22 bases between. This CDR3 has 15 residues. In DNA form, the CDR3 reads TGTGCCAGCAGCTCGACCGACAGAGTCCTTGGTGGAGCTTTCTTT. This codes for CASSSTDRVLGGAFF.

The V call is TRBV5-4, the J call TRBJ2-1, with 10 bases lining up with TRBD2. Trimming took 2 bases from V and 9 from J; bases not matched to a gene: 5. The germline CDR1 and CDR2 sequences are SGHNT and YYREEE (reference sequence). The CDR3 consists of 14 residues. The CDR3 nucleotides read TGTGCCAGCAGCTTTCAAGCGGGAGGGGGTGAGCAGTTCTTC. It encodes CASSFQAGGGEQFF.

CDR3 loop: CASKRGRWENTEAFF. The CDR3 DNA reads as TGTGCCAGCAAAAGGGGGCGCTGGGAGAACACTGAAGCTTTCTTT. The V and J genes are TRBV6-1 and TRBJ1-1; 7 bases match TRBD1. The ends lost 7 bases at V and 1 base at J; junction bases unmatched: 9. The CDR3 contains 15 residues. Germline V gene lookup returns CDR1 MNHNS and CDR2 SASEGT.

The V gene is TRBV28, the J gene TRBJ2-1, with D perhaps TRBD2 (6 bases). CDR1 MDHEN and CDR2 SYDVKM come from the germline V gene. The CDR3 totals 15 residues. Trimming removed 6 bases at V and 0 bases at J, with 12 bases between. CDR3 nucleotide sequence: TGTGCCAGCAGCACCGGGAGAAGCTCCTACAATGAGCAGTTCTTC. Its translation is CASSTGRSSYNEQFF.

This chain links TRBV9 with TRBJ2-1, with 9 nucleotides matching TRBD2. Trimming took 4 bases from V and 3 from J; bases not matched to a gene: 8. The CDR3 contains 16 residues. Germline V lookup: CDR1 SGDLS, CDR2 YYNGEE. CDR3 sequence: CASSPGLALLYNEQFF. The CDR3 bases are TGTGCCAGCAGCCCCGGACTAGCGCTCCTCTACAATGAGCAGTTCTTC.

The chain recombines TRBV5-8 with TRBJ2-1; possible D gene TRBD2, 5 bases. The CDR3 totals 13 residues. The V end lost 10 bases, the J end lost 10 bases, and 21 bases lay between the germline ends. The germline gives CDR1 SGHTS, CDR2 YDEGEE. The CDR3 DNA follows: TGTGCCTGCGAAACAAATAGACGGGGAGAGCAGTTCTTC. Translated, it gives CACETNRRGEQFF. The whole variable domain, remainder taken from reference TRBV5-8 and TRBJ2-1, is EAGVTQSPTHLIKTRGQQATLRCSPISGHTSVYWYQQALGLGLQFLLWYDEGEERNRGNFPPRFSGRQFPNYSSELNVNALELEDSALYLCACETNRRGEQFFGPGTRLTVL.

V usage is TRBV30 and J usage is TRBJ1-1; TRBD1 matches at 9 bases. Per germline, CDR1 GTSNPN and CDR2 SVGIG (reference sequence). This CDR3 region has 12 residues. CDR3 sequence: CVIDRGATEAFF. The CDR3 nucleotides read TGTGTTATAGACAGGGGGGCTACTGAAGCTTTCTTT. Full variable domain (rest looked up from reference TRBV30 and TRBJ1-1): SQTIHQWPATLVQPVGSPLSLECTVEGTSNPNLYWYRQAAGRGLQLLFYSVGIGQISSEVPQNLSASRPQDRQFILSSKKLLLSDSGFYLCVIDRGATEAFFGQGTRLTVV.

The chain combines TRBV7-3 with TRBJ2-2, with unresolved D. Per the germline V gene, CDR1 is SGHTA and CDR2 is FQGTGA. Trimming pared 5 bases from V and 0 bases from J, leaving 13 bases between. CDR3 length: 16 residues. CDR3 region: CASSTQPIPNTGELFF. The CDR3 nucleotides read TGTGCCAGCAGCACACAACCGATCCCGAACACCGGGGAGCTGTTTTTT.

Written as DNA, the CDR3 is TGTGCCATCAGTGACGGACAGGGGAGGGGCACCGGGGAGCTGTTTTTT. This sequence encodes CAISDGQGRGTGELFF. The chain joins TRBV10-3 to TRBJ2-2; 9 bases align to TRBD1. CDR1 is ENHRY and CDR2 is SYGVKD in the germline V gene. The CDR3 spans 16 residues. The V segment lost 3 bases and the J segment 4 bases; nucleotides outside the gene matches: 6.

The genes are TRBV6-5 and TRBJ2-1, with D tentatively TRBD2 (6 bases). The CDR3 length is 16 residues. V lost 1 base to trimming and J lost 7 bases, with 17 bases between them. Germline assignment: CDR1 MNHEY and CDR2 SVGAGI. The CDR3 coding sequence is TGTGCCAGCAGTTACTTTTCCCAGACCCGGGGGAATGAGCAGTTCTTC. Its protein is CASSYFSQTRGNEQFF.

The CDR3 loop is CASSLGEGYYGYTF. CDR3 in DNA: TGTGCCAGCAGCTTAGGCGAGGGATACTATGGCTACACCTTC. This chain uses TRBV7-2 with TRBJ1-2; D not resolved. This CDR3 is 14 amino acids long. Germline CDR1 and CDR2: SGHTA and FQGNSA. V shed 1 base and J shed 3 bases, with 9 bases lying between them.

CDR3 DNA: TGTGCCAGCAGTAACCAGGGGTGGGATCAGCCCCAGCATTTT. Encoded protein: CASSNQGWDQPQHF. The rearrangement links TRBV6-1 to TRBJ1-5, with D tentatively TRBD1 (6 bases). Per germline, CDR1 MNHNS and CDR2 SASEGT. The CDR3 totals 14 residues. Trimming took 5 bases from V and 5 from J, leaving 13 bases between them.

The rearrangement links TRBV27 to TRBJ1-1; 10 nucleotides align to TRBD1. The CDR3 is 18 residues long. CDR1 MNHEY and CDR2 SMNVEV come from the germline V gene (reference sequence). Trimming at V came to 5 bases and at J to 0 bases, leaving 12 bases not matched to a gene. In DNA, the CDR3 is TGTGCCAGCAGTCCCCGAACCGGGACAGGGGCAATGAACACTGAAGCTTTCTTT. It is translated as CASSPRTGTGAMNTEAFF.

As DNA, the CDR3 is TGCAGCGTTGACGGACAGGGAGGCGAAAAACTGTTTTTT. It yields the protein CSVDGQGGEKLFF. This chain connects TRBV29-1 to TRBJ1-4; 8 positions match TRBD1. Germline CDR1 reads SQVTM; CDR2 reads ANQGSEA. The CDR3 is 13 amino acids. After removal of 3 bases from V and 8 bases from J, the junction contained 5 bases not matched to a gene. The whole variable domain, remainder taken from reference TRBV29-1 and TRBJ1-4, is SAVISQKPSRDICQRGTSLTIQCQVDSQVTMMFWYRQQPGQSLTLIATANQGSEATYESGFVIDKFPISRPNLTFSTLTVSNMSPEDSSIYLCSVDGQGGEKLFFGSGTQLSVL.

The chain joins TRBV10-3 to TRBJ1-1; tentatively, D is TRBD1 (6 bases). Deletions cut 10 bases from V and 1 base from J, with 13 bases between. CDR1 is ENHRY, CDR2 SYGVKD, per germline. The CDR3 contains 13 residues. The CDR3 here is CATARGTNTEAFF. CDR3 nucleotides: TGTGCCACAGCAAGGGGGACGAACACTGAAGCTTTCTTT.

The chain has TRBV7-9 and TRBJ1-2, with 11 positions matching TRBD1. Germline CDR1 is SEHNR and CDR2 is FQNEAQ (reference sequence). Trimming took 3 bases from V and 6 from J; bases not matched to a gene: 6. This CDR3 spans 15 amino acids. Here the CDR3 reads CASSFSGQGVDGYTF. The CDR3 DNA is TGTGCCAGCAGCTTCTCGGGACAGGGGGTGGATGGCTACACCTTC.

The chain uses TRBV29-1 and TRBJ2-3; TRBD1 matches at 9 bases. Germline values: CDR1 SQVTM, CDR2 ANQGSEA. The CDR3 loop spans 14 amino acids. The V segment lost 6 bases and the J segment 2 bases; nucleotides outside the gene matches: 6. CDR3 DNA: TGCAGCGTCCTCGGGACAGGGCCCACAGATACGCAGTATTTT. It encodes CSVLGTGPTDTQYF.

The chain recombines TRBV5-1 with TRBJ2-7; 8 bases are shared with TRBD1. CDR1 SGHRS and CDR2 YFSETQ come from the germline V gene. This CDR3 has 15 amino acids. V dropped 4 bases and J dropped 7; count of bases not matched to a gene: 13. This CDR3 is CASSPGTGTLLEQYF. For the CDR3, the DNA is TGCGCCAGCAGCCCCGGGACAGGCACCCTTTTGGAGCAGTACTTC.

The rearrangement links TRBV9 to TRBJ2-7; a weak D match, TRBD1 (5 bases). The CDR3 consists of 15 residues. Trimming left V 4 bases short and J 7 bases short, with 21 bases between. CDR1 is SGDLS and CDR2 is YYNGEE in the germline V gene. For the CDR3, the DNA is TGTGCCAGCAGCTCTTCCGGCGGACACCACCTGGAGCAGTACTTC. As protein: CASSSSGGHHLEQYF.

The V call is TRBV7-9, the J call TRBJ1-4, with 9 bases that match TRBD1. Germline values: CDR1 SEHNR, CDR2 FQNEAQ (reference sequence). The CDR3 contains 16 residues. V lost 1 base, J lost 7 bases, and 7 bases stayed unmatched. The CDR3 nucleotides are TGTGCCAGCAGCTTAGATGGGACAGGGAGTGTTGAAAAACTGTTTTTT. Its translation is CASSLDGTGSVEKLFF.

The chain combines TRBV5-1 with TRBJ2-5, with 8 bases aligning to TRBD2. Germline V gene data show CDR1 as SGHRS and CDR2 as YFSETQ. The CDR3 loop spans 15 amino acids. V trimming: 4 bases; J trimming: 9 bases; junction bases outside the gene matches: 14. The CDR3 sequence is CASSREGLVGEAQYF. In DNA, the CDR3 is TGCGCCAGCAGCCGGGAGGGACTAGTGGGGGAGGCCCAGTACTTC.